Shown below are 14 T cell receptor beta chains from a single sample sequenced in a study of blood T cell repertoires in COVID-19. The repertoire was sequenced with immunoSEQ multiplex PCR; TCRdb's copy has only in-frame clones and lacks some. The sample lists 90,000 or so clones, around 87% seen once, with approximately 18% in the top ten. Sequencing was performed on peripheral blood. These receptors were taken from a human donor in a cohort sampled during active COVID-19.

V and J are TRBV30 and TRBJ2-3, with D possibly matching TRBD2 (5 bases). CDR1 is GTSNPN and CDR2 is SVGIG in the germline V gene (reference sequence). V gave up 5 bases and J gave up 14 bases, with 14 bases separating them. This CDR3 has 10 amino acids. CDR3: CAWGRTVPYF. The CDR3 DNA sequence: TGTGCCTGGGGCCGGACTGTCCCGTATTTT.

The DNA for the CDR3 is TGCGCCAGCAGCCAACCAGGACAGGGGAATTCACCCCTCCACTTT. It translates to CASSQPGQGNSPLHF. The chain has TRBV4-1 and TRBJ1-6; 9 bases agree with TRBD1. This CDR3 is built from 15 residues. After removal of 2 bases from V and 7 bases from J, the junction contained 3 bases not matched to a gene. In germline, CDR1 is MGHRA, CDR2 YSYEKL.

This chain joins TRBV5-1 and TRBJ1-2, with D possibly being TRBD1 (5 bases). CDR1 and CDR2 from the germline V gene are SGHRS and YFSETQ. The CDR3 length is 15 residues. V gave up 0 bases and J gave up 4 bases, with 13 bases separating them. CDR3 sequence (DNA): TGCGCCAGCAGCTTGGTCGGCCCGGGGGGCTATGGCTACACCTTC. This encodes CASSLVGPGGYGYTF.

The gene calls are TRBV2 and TRBJ1-1; D may be TRBD1 (5 bases). Trimming shortened V by 3 bases and J by 0 bases, and 14 bases separated the two germline ends. The germline V gene has CDR1 SNHLY and CDR2 FYNNEI. The CDR3 consists of 16 residues. The CDR3 sequence is CASSDRVGAMNTEAFF. The CDR3 bases are TGTGCCAGCAGTGACAGGGTTGGGGCTATGAACACTGAAGCTTTCTTT.

The chain is built from TRBV15 and TRBJ2-7; 7 bases are shared with TRBD1. J lost 7 bases, V lost 1 base, and 4 bases had no gene match. Germline CDR1 is LNHNV and CDR2 is YYDKDF (reference sequence). CDR3 length: 13 amino acids. The CDR3 region has the DNA TGTGCCACCAGCAGAGGACAGGGCTGGGAGCAGTACTTC. Protein product: CATSRGQGWEQYF. The full variable domain, completed using reference TRBV15 and TRBJ2-7, is DAMVIQNPRYQVTQFGKPVTLSCSQTLNHNVMYWYQQKSSQAPKLLFHYYDKDFNNEADTPDNFQSRRPNTSFCFLDIRSPGLGDTAMYLCATSRGQGWEQYFGPGTRLTVT.

V usage is TRBV21-1 and J usage is TRBJ2-5; the table calls TRBD1, which could not be checked here. TRBV21-1 is designated a pseudogene. This CDR3 has 16 amino acids. The CDR3 is CASSTEDRGRGETQYF. DNA of the CDR3: TGTGCCAGCAGCACTGAGGACAGGGGGCGAGGTGAGACCCAGTACTTC.

The rearrangement uses TRBV5-1 and TRBJ2-1; 7 bases map to TRBD1. V shed 2 bases and J 4 bases; nucleotides not matched to a gene: 12. CDR1 and CDR2 (germline): SGHRS, YFSETQ. The length of the CDR3 is 17 residues. The CDR3 DNA sequence: TGCGCCAGCAGCTTTATTCCCGGCCCAGGGGGATACAATGAGCAGTTCTTC. Protein product: CASSFIPGPGGYNEQFF.

About this clone: Other DNA sequences within the sample encode an identical CDR3. The chain carries TRBV10-2 and TRBJ2-1; 9 positions agree with TRBD2. CDR3 length equals 17 residues. Trimming at V came to 3 bases and at J to 0 bases, leaving 6 bases not matched to a gene. CDR1 WSHSY and CDR2 SAAADI come from the germline V gene. The CDR3 DNA is TGCGCCAGCAGTGACCAGACTAGCGGCCTCTCCTACAATGAGCAGTTCTTC. Its translation: CASSDQTSGLSYNEQFF.

The CDR3 DNA sequence: TGTGCCAGTAGTATCTCGGGGGTTGCTGGCTACACCTTC. Amino acids: CASSISGVAGYTF. V and J are TRBV19 and TRBJ1-2; perhaps TRBD1 as D (5 bases). Trimming left V 3 bases short and J 7 bases short, with 12 bases between. The CDR3 length is 13 residues. Germline V lookup: CDR1 LNHDA, CDR2 SQIVND (reference sequence).

The V and J genes are TRBV2 and TRBJ1-2, with D possibly TRBD1 on 6 matching bases. The CDR3 is 16 residues long. V lost 6 bases to trimming and J lost 7 bases, with 24 bases between them. Germline values: CDR1 SNHLY, CDR2 FYNNEI. The DNA for the CDR3 is TGTGCCAGCAGCTGGGGGGGGGCGAACCTTCGAGCTGGCTACACCTTC. This gives the protein CASSWGGANLRAGYTF.

The gene calls are TRBV7-2 and TRBJ2-7; 8 nucleotides align to TRBD1. CDR1 is SGHTA and CDR2 is FQGNSA in the germline V gene. The CDR3 consists of 16 residues. Trimming cost V 5 bases and J 1 base; bases outside gene matches: 10. CDR3 in DNA: TGTGCCAGCAGCGGGCGACAGGGGCGCCTATCCTACGAGCAGTACTTC. Translated: CASSGRQGRLSYEQYF.

The chain joins TRBV7-2 to TRBJ1-2, with D hard to call. The V gene's germline CDR1 is SGHTA and CDR2 FQGNSA. This CDR3 region has 14 residues. V lost 5 bases and J 5 bases, leaving 15 bases between the germline ends. The DNA of the CDR3 is TGTGCCAGCAGCCCCTTGACCCAGGCTTATGGCTACACCTTC. Encoded protein: CASSPLTQAYGYTF.

The chain uses TRBV29-1 and TRBJ2-2, with D maybe TRBD1 (5 bases). V was pared by 6 bases and J by 7 bases, with 12 bases between. From germline, CDR1 is SQVTM and CDR2 ANQGSEA. There are 12 residues in the CDR3. CDR3 residues: CSVSSRVGELFF. DNA for the CDR3: TGCAGCGTGTCATCCAGGGTCGGGGAGCTGTTTTTT.

The rearrangement uses TRBV28 and TRBJ2-1; 11 positions match TRBD2. The CDR3 extends over 16 amino acids. V was pared by 5 bases and J by 8 bases, with 11 bases of the junction left unmatched. Germline V gives CDR1 MDHEN, CDR2 SYDVKM. In nucleotides, the CDR3 is TGTGCCAGCAGTCCGTCGACTAGCGGGGATGATGATGAGCAGTTCTTC. It is translated as CASSPSTSGDDDEQFF. Supplemented by reference TRBV28 and TRBJ2-1, the full variable domain reads DVKVTQSSRYLVKRTGEKVFLECVQDMDHENMFWYRQDPGLGLRLIYFSYDVKMKEKGDIPEGYSVSREKKERFSLILESASTNQTSMYLCASSPSTSGDDDEQFFGPGTRLTVL.